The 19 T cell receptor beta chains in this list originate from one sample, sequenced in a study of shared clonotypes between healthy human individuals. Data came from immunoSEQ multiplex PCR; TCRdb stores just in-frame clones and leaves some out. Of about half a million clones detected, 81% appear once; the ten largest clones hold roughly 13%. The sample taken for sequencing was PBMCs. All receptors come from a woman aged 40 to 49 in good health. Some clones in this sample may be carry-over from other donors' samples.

CDR3 bases: TGCGCCAGCAGCGAGGGACTAGCGGGGATCTACGAGCAGTACTTC. Amino acid sequence: CASSEGLAGIYEQYF. The chain employs TRBV5-1 and TRBJ2-7, with 13 bases aligning to TRBD2. Germline V gene lookup returns CDR1 SGHRS and CDR2 YFSETQ. The CDR3 spans 15 residues. V was pared by 4 bases and J by 3 bases, with 4 bases of the junction left unmatched. The variable domain in full, with the rest retrieved from reference TRBV5-1 and TRBJ2-7, is KAGVTQTPRYLIKTRGQQVTLSCSPISGHRSVSWYQQTPGQGLQFLFEYFSETQRNKGNFPGRFSGRQFSNSRSEMNVSTLELGDSALYLCASSEGLAGIYEQYFGPGTRLTVT.

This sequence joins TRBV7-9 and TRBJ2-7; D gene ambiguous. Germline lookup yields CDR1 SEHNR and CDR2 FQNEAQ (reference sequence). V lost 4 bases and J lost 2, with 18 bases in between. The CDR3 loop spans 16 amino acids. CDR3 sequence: CASSSPDMLGTYEQYF. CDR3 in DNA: TGTGCCAGCAGCTCCCCCGACATGCTAGGGACCTACGAGCAGTACTTC. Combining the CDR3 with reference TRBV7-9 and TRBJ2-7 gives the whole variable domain DTGVSQNPRHKITKRGQNVTFRCDPISEHNRLYWYRQTLGQGPEFLTYFQNEAQLEKSRLLSDRFSAERPKGSFSTLEIQRTEQGDSAMYLCASSSPDMLGTYEQYFGPGTRLTVT.

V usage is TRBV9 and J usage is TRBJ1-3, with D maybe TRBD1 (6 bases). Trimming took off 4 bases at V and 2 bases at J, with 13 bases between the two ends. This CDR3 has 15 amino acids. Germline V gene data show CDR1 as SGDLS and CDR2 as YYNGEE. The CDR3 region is CASSPRQVAGNTIYF. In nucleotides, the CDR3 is TGTGCCAGCAGCCCACGACAGGTAGCTGGAAACACCATATATTTT.

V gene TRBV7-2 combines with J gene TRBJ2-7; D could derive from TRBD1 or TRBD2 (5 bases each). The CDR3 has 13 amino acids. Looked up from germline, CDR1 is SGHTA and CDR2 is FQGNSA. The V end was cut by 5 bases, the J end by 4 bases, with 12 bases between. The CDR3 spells CASSLGRTYEQYF. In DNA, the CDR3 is TGTGCCAGCAGCCTGGGACGGACGTACGAGCAGTACTTC.

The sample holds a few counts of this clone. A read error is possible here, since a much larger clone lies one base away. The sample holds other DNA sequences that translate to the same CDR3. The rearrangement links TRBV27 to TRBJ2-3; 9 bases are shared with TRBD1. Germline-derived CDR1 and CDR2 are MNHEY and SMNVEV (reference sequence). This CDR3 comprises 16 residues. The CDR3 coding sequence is TGCGCCAGCAGTTTTGTTGGGACAGGGATGGCAGATACGCAGTATTTT. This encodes CASSFVGTGMADTQYF.

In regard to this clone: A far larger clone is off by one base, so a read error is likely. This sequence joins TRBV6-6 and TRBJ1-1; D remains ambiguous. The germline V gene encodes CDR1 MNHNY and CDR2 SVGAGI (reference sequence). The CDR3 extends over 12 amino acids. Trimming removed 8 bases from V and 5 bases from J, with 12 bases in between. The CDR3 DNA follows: TGTGCCAGCCTTCTCGTGGTAACTGAAGCTTTCTTT. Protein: CASLLVVTEAFF.

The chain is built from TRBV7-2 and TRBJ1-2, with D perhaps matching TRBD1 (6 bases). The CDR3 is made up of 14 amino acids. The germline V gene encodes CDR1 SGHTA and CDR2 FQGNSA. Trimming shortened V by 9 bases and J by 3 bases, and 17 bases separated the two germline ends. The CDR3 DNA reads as TGTGCCAGTCGGGCGGGGGCGGTGGACTATGGCTACACCTTC. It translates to CASRAGAVDYGYTF.

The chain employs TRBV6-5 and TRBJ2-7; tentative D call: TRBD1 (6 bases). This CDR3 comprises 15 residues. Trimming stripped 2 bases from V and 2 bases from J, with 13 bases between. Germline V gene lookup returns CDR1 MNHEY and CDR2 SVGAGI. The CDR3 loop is CASSYRDTATYEQYF. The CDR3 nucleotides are TGTGCCAGCAGTTACCGGGACACGGCCACCTACGAGCAGTACTTC.

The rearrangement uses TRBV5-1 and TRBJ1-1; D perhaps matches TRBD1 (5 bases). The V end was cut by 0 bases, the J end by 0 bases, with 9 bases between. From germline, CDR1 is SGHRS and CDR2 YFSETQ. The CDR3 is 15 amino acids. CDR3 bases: TGCGCCAGCAGCTTGGTCCCAGGGCTGAACACTGAAGCTTTCTTT. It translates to CASSLVPGLNTEAFF.

The CDR3 nucleotides read TGCGCCAGCAGCCATCGGTTACCCCTAGGGTACAATGAGCAGTTCTTC. Amino acid sequence: CASSHRLPLGYNEQFF. The chain recombines TRBV4-1 with TRBJ2-1, with D uncertain. The germline gives CDR1 MGHRA, CDR2 YSYEKL. Trimming left V 3 bases short and J 4 bases short, with 16 bases between. CDR3 length equals 16 residues.

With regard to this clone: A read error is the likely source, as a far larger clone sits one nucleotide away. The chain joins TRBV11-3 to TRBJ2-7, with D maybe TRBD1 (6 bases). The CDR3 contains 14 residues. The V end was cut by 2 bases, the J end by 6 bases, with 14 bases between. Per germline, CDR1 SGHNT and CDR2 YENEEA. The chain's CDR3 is CASSLSGAGAEQYF. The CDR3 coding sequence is TGTGCCAGCAGCTTATCCGGGGCAGGGGCCGAGCAGTACTTC.

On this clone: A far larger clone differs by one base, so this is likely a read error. CDR3 bases: TGTGCCAACGGACGGACAGGGCGCTGGGACTTC. Protein product: CANGRTGRWDF. The chain employs TRBV2 and TRBJ2-7; 8 nucleotides line up with TRBD1. Germline-derived CDR1 and CDR2 are SNHLY and FYNNEI. The CDR3 loop spans 11 amino acids. Looking up the rest from reference TRBV2 and TRBJ2-7 gives the full variable domain: EPEVTQTPSHQVTQMGQEVILRCVPISNHLYFYWYRQILGQKVEFLVSFYNNEISEKSEIFDDQFSVERPDGSNFTLKIRSTKLEDSAMYFCANGRTGRWDFGPGTRLTVT.

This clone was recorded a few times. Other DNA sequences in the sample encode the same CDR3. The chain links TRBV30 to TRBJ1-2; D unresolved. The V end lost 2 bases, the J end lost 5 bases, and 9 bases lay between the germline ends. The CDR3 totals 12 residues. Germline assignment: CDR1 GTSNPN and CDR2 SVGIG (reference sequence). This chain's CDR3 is CAWSRPTYGYTF. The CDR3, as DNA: TGTGCCTGGAGTAGACCGACATATGGCTACACCTTC.

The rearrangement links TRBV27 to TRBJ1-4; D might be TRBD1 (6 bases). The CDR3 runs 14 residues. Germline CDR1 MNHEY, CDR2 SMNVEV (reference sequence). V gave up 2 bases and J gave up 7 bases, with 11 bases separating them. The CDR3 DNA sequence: TGTGCCAGCAGTTTAAAAGGGGGAGGTGAAAAACTGTTTTTT. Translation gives CASSLKGGGEKLFF.

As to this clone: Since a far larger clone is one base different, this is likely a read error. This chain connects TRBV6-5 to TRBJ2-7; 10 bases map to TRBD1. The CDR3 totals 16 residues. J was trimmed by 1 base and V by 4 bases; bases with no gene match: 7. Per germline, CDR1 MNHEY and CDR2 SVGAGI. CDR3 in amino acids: CASSSVTGGFSYEQYF. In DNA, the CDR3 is TGTGCCAGCAGTTCCGTGACAGGGGGCTTTTCCTACGAGCAGTACTTC.

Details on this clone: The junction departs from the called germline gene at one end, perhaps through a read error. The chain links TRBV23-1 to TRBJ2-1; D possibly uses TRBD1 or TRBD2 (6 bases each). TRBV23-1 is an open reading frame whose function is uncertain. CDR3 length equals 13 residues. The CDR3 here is CASSQWAQGRWLF. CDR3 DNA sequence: TGCGCCAGCAGTCAATGGGCCCAGGGGAGGTGGCTCTTC.

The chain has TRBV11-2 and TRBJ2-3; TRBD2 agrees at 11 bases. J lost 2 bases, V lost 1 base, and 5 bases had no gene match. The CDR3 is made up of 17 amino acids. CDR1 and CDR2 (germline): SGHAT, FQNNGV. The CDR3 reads CASSLGLAGWYTDTQYF. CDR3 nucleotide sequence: TGTGCCAGCAGCTTAGGACTAGCGGGGTGGTACACAGATACGCAGTATTTT. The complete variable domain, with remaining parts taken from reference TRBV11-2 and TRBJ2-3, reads EAGVAQSPRYKIIEKRQSVAFWCNPISGHATLYWYQQILGQGPKLLIQFQNNGVVDDSQLPKDRFSAERLKGVDSTLKIQPAKLEDSAVYLCASSLGLAGWYTDTQYFGPGTRLTVL.

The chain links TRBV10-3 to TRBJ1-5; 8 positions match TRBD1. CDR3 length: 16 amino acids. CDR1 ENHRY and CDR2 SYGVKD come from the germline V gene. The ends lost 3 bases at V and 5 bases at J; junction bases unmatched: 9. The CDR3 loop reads CAISDRGRGQDQPQHF. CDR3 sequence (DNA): TGTGCCATCAGTGATCGCGGCAGGGGGCAGGATCAGCCCCAGCATTTT.

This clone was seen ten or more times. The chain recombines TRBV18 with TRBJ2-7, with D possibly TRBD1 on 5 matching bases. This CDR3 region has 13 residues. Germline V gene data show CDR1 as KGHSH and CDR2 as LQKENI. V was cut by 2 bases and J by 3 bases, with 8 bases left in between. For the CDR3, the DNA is TGTGCCAGCTCACCAAACACAGGCTACGAGCAGTACTTC. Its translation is CASSPNTGYEQYF. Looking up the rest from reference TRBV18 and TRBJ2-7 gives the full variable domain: NAGVMQNPRHLVRRRGQEARLRCSPMKGHSHVYWYRQLPEEGLKFMVYLQKENIIDESGMPKERFSAEFPKEGPSILRIQQVVRGDSAAYFCASSPNTGYEQYFGPGTRLTVT.